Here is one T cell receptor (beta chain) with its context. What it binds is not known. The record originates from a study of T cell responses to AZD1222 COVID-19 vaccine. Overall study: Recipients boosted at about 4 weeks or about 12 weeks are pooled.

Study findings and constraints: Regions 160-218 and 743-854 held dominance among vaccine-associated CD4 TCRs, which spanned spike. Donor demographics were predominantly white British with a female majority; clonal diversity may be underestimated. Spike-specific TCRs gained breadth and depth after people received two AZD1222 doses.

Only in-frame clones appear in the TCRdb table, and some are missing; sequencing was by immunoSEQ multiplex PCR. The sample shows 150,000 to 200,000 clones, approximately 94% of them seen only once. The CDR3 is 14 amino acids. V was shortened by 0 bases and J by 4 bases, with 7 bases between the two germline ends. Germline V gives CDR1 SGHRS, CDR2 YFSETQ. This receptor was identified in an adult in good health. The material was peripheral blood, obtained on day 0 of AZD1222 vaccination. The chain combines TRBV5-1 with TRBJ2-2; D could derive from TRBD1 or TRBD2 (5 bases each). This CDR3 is CASSLVGGTGELFF. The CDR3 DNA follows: TGCGCCAGCAGCTTGGTTGGGGGCACCGGGGAGCTGTTTTTT.